The rows below give T cell receptor beta chains drawn from one sample of a study of T cell responses to AZD1222 COVID-19 vaccine. Only in-frame clones appear in the TCRdb table, and some are missing; sequencing was by immunoSEQ multiplex PCR. The sample yields roughly 99,000 clones, approximately 89% seen once. The material sequenced was peripheral blood, taken 28 days after the second AZD1222 dose. The receptors were gathered from an adult who received the AZD1222 COVID-19 vaccine. CDR3s include the opening cysteine and the closing phenylalanine or tryptophan. Each record gives: D gene, V gene, J gene, clone size, CDR3 protein, CDR3 DNA. The D gene is left open where the match is weak. The size entry is marked missing in some rows and otherwise reads once, few, many or a size class.

>TRBD2|TRBV4-1|TRBJ2-1|.
CASRNRLAGGKLSYNEQFF
TGCGCCAGCAGGAATAGACTAGCGGGAGGTAAACTCTCCTACAATGAGCAGTTCTTC
>.|TRBV4-1|TRBJ2-2|.
CASSQEEFGGELFF
TGCGCCAGCAGCCAAGAAGAGTTTGGCGGGGAGCTGTTTTTT
>.|TRBV11-2|TRBJ2-1|.
CASSPVGGGTDNEQFF
TGTGCCAGCAGCCCGGTCGGAGGGGGCACGGACAATGAGCAGTTCTTC
>.|TRBV18|TRBJ2-2|.
CASSPLSGTANTGELFF
TGTGCCAGCTCACCACTTTCGGGGACGGCGAACACCGGGGAGCTGTTTTTT
>TRBD2|TRBV28|TRBJ2-1|once
CASSTMTPGTRGNEQFF
TGTGCCAGCAGTACAATGACCCCCGGGACTAGGGGCAATGAGCAGTTCTTC
>.|TRBV7-2|TRBJ2-5|.
CASSSRNQETQYF
TGTGCCAGCAGCTCAAGGAATCAAGAGACCCAGTACTTC
>TRBD1|TRBV6-5|TRBJ1-1|once
CASRGTGGVEAFF
TGTGCCAGCAGGGGGACAGGGGGCGTAGAAGCTTTCTTT
>.|TRBV30|TRBJ2-2|.
CAWSGGFTDTGELFF
TGTGCCTGGAGTGGAGGTTTCACGGACACCGGGGAGCTGTTTTTT
>.|TRBV21-1|TRBJ2-7|.
CASSKRGRAQPKVSGNSDEQYF
TGTGCCAGCAGCAAAAGGGGTCGGGCCCAGCCAAAGGTAAGCGGGAATAGCGACGAGCAGTACTTC
>.|TRBV11-2|TRBJ2-7|.
CASTFSGEQYF
TGTGCCAGCACCTTTTCCGGCGAGCAGTACTTC
>TRBD2|TRBV19|TRBJ2-1|.
CASSGSFSTWGLGRNEQFF
TGTGCCAGTAGTGGATCTTTTTCAACCTGGGGACTAGGGCGCAATGAGCAGTTCTTC
>.|TRBV5-4|TRBJ1-1|.
CASSLAGQGNTEAFF
TGTGCCAGCAGCTTGGCCGGTCAGGGGAACACTGAAGCTTTCTTT
>.|TRBV28|TRBJ1-3|once
CASSAGQSGNTIYF
TGTGCCAGCAGCGCCGGGCAGTCTGGAAACACCATATATTTT
>.|TRBV18|TRBJ1-6|.
CASSPIERSNSPLHF
TGTGCCAGCTCACCAATTGAGAGAAGTAATTCACCCCTCCACTTT
>TRBD2|TRBV9|TRBJ2-2|.
CASSVEELGTIITGELFF
TGTGCCAGCAGCGTAGAGGAGTTGGGGACTATTATCACCGGGGAGCTGTTTTTT
>.|TRBV14|TRBJ1-3|.
CASSGGNTIYF
TGTGCCAGCAGCGGTGGAAACACCATATATTTT
>.|TRBV4-1|TRBJ1-1|.
CASSQVGTVRAFF
TGCGCCAGCAGCCAAGTAGGCACGGTGAGGGCTTTCTTT
>TRBD1|TRBV7-9|TRBJ1-1|.
CASSLAQGGIFMNTEAFF
TGTGCCAGCAGCTTGGCACAGGGGGGAATTTTCATGAACACTGAAGCTTTCTTT
>.|TRBV5-6|TRBJ1-2|.
CASSFSPAPGGYTF
TGTGCCAGCAGCTTCAGTCCCGCCCCCGGGGGCTACACCTTC
>TRBD1|TRBV4-3|TRBJ1-2|.
CASSQDAGGATGYTF
TGCGCCAGCAGCCAAGATGCAGGGGGCGCTACTGGCTACACCTTC
>.|TRBV30|TRBJ1-4|.
CAWSVKDPGANEKLFF
TGTGCCTGGAGTGTAAAAGACCCCGGGGCAAATGAAAAACTGTTTTTT
>.|TRBV7-9|TRBJ1-1|.
CAISLTRNTEAFF
TGTGCCATCTCCCTGACGAGGAACACTGAAGCTTTCTTT
>.|TRBV6-2/TRBV6-3|TRBJ2-3|.
CASSYSKDSGADTQYF
TGTGCCAGCAGTTACTCTAAGGATAGCGGAGCAGATACGCAGTATTTT
>TRBD1|TRBV2|TRBJ1-2|.
CASSETGGRSGYTF
TGTGCCAGCAGTGAGACAGGGGGCAGGTCGGGCTACACCTTC
>TRBD1|TRBV28|TRBJ2-3|.
CASRRQGADTQYF
TGTGCCAGCAGAAGACAGGGGGCAGATACGCAGTATTTT
>TRBD2|TRBV18|TRBJ2-2|.
CASSPRLAGGPSLTGELFF
TGTGCCAGCTCACCACGACTAGCGGGAGGGCCGAGTCTCACCGGGGAGCTGTTTTTT
>TRBD2|TRBV7-2|TRBJ2-1|.
CASSYRTSGYNEQFF
TGTGCCAGCAGCTATAGGACTAGCGGGTACAATGAGCAGTTCTTC
>.|TRBV7-7|TRBJ1-5|.
CAAQGDQPQHF
TGTGCTGCGCAAGGGGATCAGCCCCAGCATTTT
>.|TRBV6-2/TRBV6-3|TRBJ2-3|.
CASSYGGATSTDTQYF
TGTGCCAGCAGTTACGGGGGAGCCACTAGCACAGATACGCAGTATTTT
>.|TRBV13|TRBJ2-7|.
CASSLSGPNYEQYF
TGTGCCAGCAGCTTAAGCGGACCGAACTACGAGCAGTACTTC
>TRBD1|TRBV2|TRBJ1-2|.
CASSQTGGFGYTF
TGTGCCAGCAGCCAGACAGGGGGTTTTGGCTACACCTTC
>.|TRBV7-9|TRBJ2-2|.
CASSLVGGSTGELFF
TGTGCCAGCAGCTTAGTAGGAGGTAGCACCGGGGAGCTGTTTTTT
>.|TRBV7-2|TRBJ2-1|.
CASSPGGYNEQFF
TGTGCCAGCAGCCCCGGAGGATACAATGAGCAGTTCTTC
>.|TRBV7-7|TRBJ2-5|.
CASSLGAHPQETQYF
TGTGCCAGCAGCTTAGGAGCCCACCCCCAAGAGACCCAGTACTTC
>TRBD1|TRBV11-2|TRBJ1-2|few
CASSDRGQSGYTF
TGTGCCAGCAGCGATAGGGGGCAAAGTGGCTACACCTTC
>.|TRBV2|TRBJ2-1|.
CATLAAYNEQFF
TGTGCCACCTTAGCGGCCTACAATGAGCAGTTCTTC
>.|TRBV7-9|TRBJ2-5|.
CASSLARGVETQYF
TGTGCCAGCAGCTTAGCCAGGGGAGTAGAGACCCAGTACTTC
>TRBD1|TRBV6-5|TRBJ2-7|.
CASSYSGTASYEQYF
TGTGCCAGCAGTTACTCCGGGACAGCCTCCTACGAGCAGTACTTC
>.|TRBV28|TRBJ1-1|.
CASQNPGAHTEAFF
TGTGCCAGCCAGAATCCCGGGGCGCACACTGAAGCTTTCTTT
>TRBD2|TRBV6-5|TRBJ2-7|.
CAASSGYEQYF
TGTGCCGCCTCTAGCGGGTACGAGCAGTACTTC
>.|TRBV3-1/TRBV3-2|TRBJ2-7|.
CASSHSSYEQYF
TGTGCCAGCAGCCACAGCTCCTACGAGCAGTACTTC
>TRBD2|TRBV3-1/TRBV3-2|TRBJ2-1|.
CASSQEGLAGHSYNEQFF
TGTGCCAGCAGCCAAGAAGGACTAGCGGGACACTCCTACAATGAGCAGTTCTTC
>.|TRBV6-5|TRBJ2-2|.
CASKSGRLNTGELFF
TGTGCCAGCAAGTCGGGTAGATTAAACACCGGGGAGCTGTTTTTT
>.|TRBV18|TRBJ1-1|.
CASFQARGTEAFF
TGTGCCAGCTTTCAGGCGAGGGGCACTGAAGCTTTCTTT
>TRBD1|TRBV25-1|TRBJ2-3|once
CASSDPVRQGTTDTQYF
TGTGCCAGCAGTGACCCTGTGAGACAGGGGACCACAGATACGCAGTATTTT
>.|TRBV7-8|TRBJ2-7|.
CASSPNVGEQYF
TGTGCCAGCAGCCCAAATGTGGGGGAGCAGTACTTC
>.|TRBV5-1|TRBJ1-1|.
CASSLVGGNTEAFF
TGCGCCAGCAGCTTGGTTGGGGGGAACACTGAAGCTTTCTTT
>TRBD2|TRBV6-2/TRBV6-3|TRBJ2-7|.
CASSYSRTSGYEQYF
TGTGCCAGCAGTTACTCTAGGACTAGCGGATACGAGCAGTACTTC
>TRBD1|TRBV7-9|TRBJ1-1|.
CASSLGDRVFAEAFF
TGTGCCAGCAGCTTAGGGGACAGGGTCTTCGCTGAAGCTTTCTTT
>.|TRBV12-3/TRBV12-4|TRBJ2-7|.
CASSPLGVREQYF
TGTGCCAGCAGTCCACTGGGGGTTCGTGAGCAGTACTTC